These 23 T cell receptor beta chains came from one sample sequenced in a study of blood T cell repertoires in COVID-19. Some clones are missing from TCRdb's copy, which holds only in-frame ones; the method was immunoSEQ multiplex PCR. Of a few hundred thousand clones listed, about 90% are singletons. Sample: PBMCs or T cells enriched from blood (not recorded which). These receptors were obtained from a young man who had recovered from COVID-19.

V and J are TRBV4-1 and TRBJ2-3; the D gene is possibly TRBD2 (5 bases). The CDR3 runs to 16 residues. The V and J ends lost 4 bases and 0 bases respectively, with 14 bases between them. Germline V gives CDR1 MGHRA, CDR2 YSYEKL. Written as DNA, the CDR3 is TGCGCCAGCAGCCCAATACTAGTTTCTAGCACAGATACGCAGTATTTT. It encodes CASSPILVSSTDTQYF.

This clone was picked up a small number of times. V and J are TRBV4-1 and TRBJ1-5; 7 bases fit TRBD1. The CDR3 length is 15 residues. Per the germline V gene, CDR1 is MGHRA and CDR2 is YSYEKL. With V trimmed by 6 bases and J by 1 base, 6 bases remained unmatched. In nucleotides, the CDR3 is TGCGCCAGCAGGCCTGACAGGGTCAGCAATCAGCCCCAGCATTTT. Its protein product is CASRPDRVSNQPQHF.

This chain uses TRBV24-1 with TRBJ1-2, with 7 bases lining up with TRBD1. Trimming cost V 0 bases and J 2 bases; bases outside gene matches: 2. Germline assignment: CDR1 KGHDR and CDR2 SFDVKD. This CDR3 region has 15 residues. CDR3 DNA sequence: TGTGCCACCAGTGATTTGAAGACAGGGAACTATGGCTACACCTTC. Encoded protein: CATSDLKTGNYGYTF.

J is TRBJ2-5 and V is TRBV19; possible D gene TRBD2, 7 bases. Per germline, CDR1 LNHDA and CDR2 SQIVND (reference sequence). This CDR3 contains 12 residues. Trimming removed 5 bases from V and 5 bases from J, with 9 bases in between. The CDR3: CASSGGAETQYF. DNA for the CDR3: TGTGCCAGTAGTGGGGGGGCGGAGACCCAGTACTTC. Filled out from reference TRBV19 and TRBJ2-5, the complete variable domain reads DGGITQSPKYLFRKEGQNVTLSCEQNLNHDAMYWYRQDPGQGLRLIYYSQIVNDFQKGDIAEGYSVSREKKESFPLTVTSAQKNPTAFYLCASSGGAETQYFGPGTRLLVL.

The chain uses TRBV9 and TRBJ1-5, with D maybe TRBD1 (5 bases). The CDR3 totals 15 residues. Germline lookup yields CDR1 SGDLS and CDR2 YYNGEE. V was shortened by 5 bases and J by 6 bases, with 18 bases between the two germline ends. This CDR3 reads CASRRTPRGSQPQHF. In nucleotides, the CDR3 is TGTGCCAGCAGGCGTACCCCCCGGGGGAGTCAGCCCCAGCATTTT.

The J gene is TRBJ1-1, the V gene TRBV18, with D perhaps matching TRBD1 (5 bases). The CDR3 has 15 amino acids. CDR1 is KGHSH, CDR2 LQKENI, per germline. Trimming stripped 1 base from V and 3 bases from J, with 12 bases between. This CDR3 is CASSPRGGGDTEAFF. DNA of the CDR3: TGTGCCAGCTCACCACGCGGCGGGGGGGACACTGAAGCTTTCTTT.

The V gene is TRBV7-2, the J gene TRBJ1-6; D is undetermined. The CDR3 spans 17 residues. The germline V gene encodes CDR1 SGHTA and CDR2 FQGNSA. Trimming removed 1 base at V and 13 bases at J, with 23 bases between. This CDR3 is CASSLVGSRYSHFPLHF. CDR3 in DNA: TGTGCCAGCAGCTTAGTAGGTAGTCGGTACAGCCATTTTCCCCTCCACTTT.

The CDR3 region is CASRLRNGYTF. The CDR3, as DNA: TGTGCCAGCAGGCTCAGGAATGGCTACACCTTC. The chain recombines TRBV21-1 with TRBJ1-2; the table names TRBD1, a call not compared with the DNA. TRBV21-1 is designated a pseudogene. The CDR3 totals 11 residues.

The chain couples TRBV29-1 to TRBJ1-5; D is ambiguous. This CDR3 has 12 amino acids. Trimming stripped 6 bases from V and 2 bases from J, with 8 bases between. In germline, CDR1 is SQVTM, CDR2 ANQGSEA. The CDR3 region is CSVRVGNQPQHF. The CDR3 DNA sequence: TGCAGCGTGCGCGTTGGCAATCAGCCCCAGCATTTT. The whole variable domain, remainder taken from reference TRBV29-1 and TRBJ1-5, is SAVISQKPSRDICQRGTSLTIQCQVDSQVTMMFWYRQQPGQSLTLIATANQGSEATYESGFVIDKFPISRPNLTFSTLTVSNMSPEDSSIYLCSVRVGNQPQHFGDGTRLSIL.

Here the CDR3 reads CASSVSWRDSYEAFF. CDR3 DNA: TGTGCCAGCAGCGTAAGTTGGAGGGACAGCTATGAAGCTTTCTTT. The gene calls are TRBV9 and TRBJ1-1, with 7 bases identical to TRBD1. The V gene end was trimmed by 1 base and the J gene end by 7 bases; junction bases not matched to a gene: 10. This CDR3 is 15 amino acids long. Germline V gene data show CDR1 as SGDLS and CDR2 as YYNGEE.

This clone has only one observation. The gene calls are TRBV30 and TRBJ2-7; 11 bases map to TRBD1. The ends lost 2 bases at V and 2 bases at J; junction bases unmatched: 2. The V gene's germline CDR1 is GTSNPN and CDR2 SVGIG (reference sequence). The CDR3 consists of 14 residues. The CDR3 region has the DNA TGTGCCTGGAGTCGGACAGGGGGCCCCTACGAGCAGTACTTC. Protein product: CAWSRTGGPYEQYF.

V usage is TRBV30 and J usage is TRBJ1-3; weak D call: TRBD1 (5 bases). Germline V gives CDR1 GTSNPN, CDR2 SVGIG (reference sequence). Trimming left V 2 bases short and J 0 bases short, with 11 bases between. The length of the CDR3 is 15 residues. The CDR3: CAWSFGGDSGNTIYF. The CDR3 DNA reads as TGTGCCTGGAGTTTTGGGGGGGACTCTGGAAACACCATATATTTT.

The chain joins TRBV12-3 or TRBV12-4 to TRBJ2-3, with D possibly being TRBD1 (6 bases). V was shortened by 7 bases and J by 11 bases, with 16 bases between the two germline ends. This CDR3 comprises 12 residues. For the CDR3, the DNA is TGTGCCAGCACCTTAATAGGGGGATTGCAGTATTTT. It specifies CASTLIGGLQYF.

The chain links TRBV5-6 to TRBJ1-5; the match to TRBD1 covers 11 bases. Trimming removed 4 bases from V and 6 bases from J; junction bases left unmatched: 12. The CDR3 is 17 residues long. The germline V gene has CDR1 SGHDT and CDR2 YYEEEE. CDR3 sequence (DNA): TGTGCCAGCAGCCGGACAAACTGGGGACAGGGGGGTCAGCCCCAGCATTTT. This translates into CASSRTNWGQGGQPQHF.

The CDR3 loop is CASSGGLAGAGEFF. In nucleotides, the CDR3 is TGCGCCAGCAGCGGGGGACTAGCGGGAGCGGGCGAGTTCTTC. The J gene is TRBJ2-1, the V gene TRBV5-1, with 14 positions matching TRBD2. This CDR3 has 14 amino acids. Germline V gene data show CDR1 as SGHRS and CDR2 as YFSETQ. Trimming removed 4 bases from V and 14 bases from J; junction bases left unmatched: 8.

The chain links TRBV11-2 to TRBJ2-5; D is possibly TRBD1 (5 bases). Germline CDR1 SGHAT, CDR2 FQNNGV. This CDR3 has 15 residues. V dropped 3 bases and J dropped 2 bases, with 13 bases sitting between them. CDR3 sequence (DNA): TGTGCCAGCAGCTTGGGGCCGAGGTCGCAAGAGACCCAGTACTTC. It translates to CASSLGPRSQETQYF. Together with reference TRBV11-2 and TRBJ2-5, the CDR3 gives the full variable domain: EAGVAQSPRYKIIEKRQSVAFWCNPISGHATLYWYQQILGQGPKLLIQFQNNGVVDDSQLPKDRFSAERLKGVDSTLKIQPAKLEDSAVYLCASSLGPRSQETQYFGPGTRLLVL.

The rearrangement uses TRBV29-1 and TRBJ2-5; 7 bases match TRBD1. Germline assignment: CDR1 SQVTM and CDR2 ANQGSEA. Trimming took 4 bases from V and 4 from J; bases not matched to a gene: 9. The CDR3 has 14 amino acids. The CDR3 loop reads CSVVGTAVVETQYF. The DNA of the CDR3 is TGCAGCGTTGTCGGGACAGCTGTGGTAGAGACCCAGTACTTC.

V usage is TRBV5-4 and J usage is TRBJ1-2; D is unclear. Germline V gene sequence: CDR1 SGHNT, CDR2 YYREEE (reference sequence). The ends were cut back, 5 bases at V and 0 bases at J, with 11 bases in the middle. This CDR3 region has 14 residues. CDR3 DNA: TGTGCCAGCAGGACAATGGGTACTAACTATGGCTACACCTTC. This gives the protein CASRTMGTNYGYTF.

The rearrangement joins TRBV19 to TRBJ2-7; 7 bases fit TRBD1. The V and J ends lost 3 bases and 0 bases, in that order; junction bases with no gene match: 5. The CDR3 runs to 15 residues. CDR1 is LNHDA and CDR2 is SQIVND in the germline V gene (reference sequence). The CDR3 loop reads CASSIKGASSYEQYF. The CDR3 DNA reads TGTGCCAGTAGTATCAAGGGGGCGAGCTCCTACGAGCAGTACTTC.

The chain employs TRBV11-3 and TRBJ2-3; D call uncertain. With 0 bases removed from V and 5 bases from J, the gap between germline ends came to 12 bases. Germline lookup yields CDR1 SGHNT and CDR2 YENEEA. The CDR3 runs 15 residues. The CDR3 loop reads CASSLDRQAKDTQYF. CDR3 nucleotide sequence: TGTGCCAGCAGCTTAGATCGGCAGGCTAAAGATACGCAGTATTTT.

J is TRBJ1-1 and V is TRBV19; D remains unclear. The CDR3 has 14 residues. The V gene lost 3 bases and the J gene lost 0 bases, with 8 bases spanning the gap. Germline CDR1 reads LNHDA; CDR2 reads SQIVND (reference sequence). Here the CDR3 DNA reads TGTGCCAGTAGTATTGATACAGTGAACACTGAAGCTTTCTTT. Encoded protein: CASSIDTVNTEAFF.

The chain is built from TRBV30 and TRBJ2-3; the D is unclear. This CDR3 has 12 residues. The germline CDR1 and CDR2 sequences are GTSNPN and SVGIG (reference sequence). V was trimmed by 5 bases and J by 6 bases, leaving 12 bases between them. CDR3 amino acids: CAWARSRDTQYF. The CDR3 nucleotides read TGTGCCTGGGCCCGATCCCGGGATACGCAGTATTTT.

This rearrangement joins TRBV21-1 to TRBJ2-2; the table's D call of TRBD2 was not tested on the DNA. TRBV21-1 is termed a pseudogene. The CDR3 extends over 18 amino acids. Here the CDR3 DNA reads TGTGCCAGCAGCAAAGTTAACCTCCGGAGGGCTGGGACCGGGGAGCTGTTTTTT. It specifies CASSKVNLRRAGTGELFF.